Listed here are 9 T cell receptor beta chains from one sample, sequenced in a study of shared clonotypes between healthy human individuals. The assay was immunoSEQ multiplex PCR, and TCRdb's table has in-frame clones only and misses some. The sample includes roughly 2,300,000 clones, 92% of them seen just once. Source material: naive CD4+ T cells from PBMCs. Subset given: CD45RA+ positively selected. These receptor sequences come from a man between 18 and 29 years old in good health. Some clones in this sample may be carry-over from other donors' samples.

V usage is TRBV2 and J usage is TRBJ2-1; D call uncertain. Trimming removed 7 bases at V and 7 bases at J, with 8 bases between. The CDR3 has 11 residues. Germline-derived CDR1 and CDR2 are SNHLY and FYNNEI. CDR3 sequence reads: CASNLWNEQFF. The CDR3 nucleotides are TGTGCCAGCAACTTATGGAATGAGCAGTTCTTC.

This clone was observed once. Other DNA sequences in this sample translate to the same CDR3. The J gene is TRBJ1-2, the V gene TRBV28; D gene unclear. The CDR3 is made up of 12 amino acids. Trimming cost V 0 bases and J 6 bases, with 5 bases left between them. Germline V CDR1 and CDR2: MDHEN, SYDVKM. The CDR3 loop reads CASSLWVDGYTF. In DNA form, the CDR3 reads TGTGCCAGCAGTTTATGGGTGGATGGCTACACCTTC.

The chain couples TRBV4-2 to TRBJ2-7, with TRBD1 matching 9 bases. The CDR3 has 17 residues. The germline gives CDR1 LGHNA, CDR2 YNFKEQ. J lost 2 bases, V lost 2 bases, and 10 bases had no gene match. The CDR3 DNA reads as TGTGCCAGCAGCCAACAGGGACAGGGCTTCGGAGCCTACGAGCAGTACTTC. It is translated as CASSQQGQGFGAYEQYF.

The V and J genes are TRBV5-1 and TRBJ2-7; no definite D call. The CDR3 loop spans 14 amino acids. Germline-derived CDR1 and CDR2 are SGHRS and YFSETQ. Trimming left V 6 bases short and J 7 bases short, with 20 bases between. The CDR3 is CASTSDVVIREQYF. The CDR3 DNA is TGCGCCAGCACCTCGGACGTGGTGATTAGGGAGCAGTACTTC.

This clone showed up just once. This chain joins TRBV6-5 and TRBJ2-3; D perhaps matches TRBD2 (5 bases). The germline V and J ends were trimmed by 5 bases and 9 bases, with 12 bases remaining between them. The length of the CDR3 is 12 residues. The germline gives CDR1 MNHEY, CDR2 SVGAGI. CDR3 loop: CASSPGSSTQYF. The DNA of the CDR3 is TGTGCCAGCAGTCCGGGGAGTAGCACGCAGTATTTT.

The CDR3 DNA reads as TGTGCCAGCAGTAGGACAGCCCCGGGCACTAATGAAAAACTGTTTTTT. Its translation is CASSRTAPGTNEKLFF. The chain uses TRBV2 and TRBJ1-4, with D possibly matching TRBD1 (6 bases). Trimming pared 5 bases from V and 2 bases from J, leaving 15 bases between. Germline CDR1 is SNHLY and CDR2 is FYNNEI. The CDR3 runs to 16 residues.

The V gene is TRBV28, the J gene TRBJ1-5; 7 bases are a match to TRBD1. The CDR3 totals 20 residues. The ends lost 8 bases at V and 0 bases at J; junction bases unmatched: 22. Germline CDR1 MDHEN, CDR2 SYDVKM. The CDR3 DNA follows: TGTGCCAGCCGTGCGGGTTTTCCAATTGGGACAGTCTATAGCAATCAGCCCCAGCATTTT. This sequence encodes CASRAGFPIGTVYSNQPQHF.

This chain connects TRBV7-3 to TRBJ2-2, with D perhaps matching TRBD1 (5 bases). The CDR3 extends over 15 amino acids. V was pared by 1 base and J by 9 bases, with 15 bases between. Germline CDR1 is SGHTA and CDR2 is FQGTGA. This CDR3 is CASSLSPDTGRELFF. The CDR3 nucleotides read TGTGCCAGCAGCTTAAGCCCGGACACCGGCCGGGAGCTGTTTTTT.

The V and J genes are TRBV14 and TRBJ1-1; possible D gene TRBD1, 5 bases. The CDR3 runs 14 residues. The germline V gene has CDR1 SGHDN and CDR2 FVKESK. V was pared by 4 bases and J by 4 bases, with 13 bases between. CDR3 loop: CASSRSAQGTEAFF. The DNA of the CDR3 is TGTGCCAGCAGCCGGTCCGCGCAGGGCACTGAAGCTTTCTTT.